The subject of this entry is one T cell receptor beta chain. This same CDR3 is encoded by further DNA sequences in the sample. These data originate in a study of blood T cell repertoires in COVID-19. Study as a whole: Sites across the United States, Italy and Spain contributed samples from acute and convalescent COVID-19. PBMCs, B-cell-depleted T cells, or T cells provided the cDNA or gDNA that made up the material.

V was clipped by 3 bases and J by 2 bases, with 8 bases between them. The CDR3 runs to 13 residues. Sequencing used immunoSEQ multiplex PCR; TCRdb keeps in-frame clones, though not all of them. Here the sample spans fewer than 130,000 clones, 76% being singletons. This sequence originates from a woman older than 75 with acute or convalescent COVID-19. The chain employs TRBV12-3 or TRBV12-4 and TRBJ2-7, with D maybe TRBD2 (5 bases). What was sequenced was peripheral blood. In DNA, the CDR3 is TGTGCCAGCAGTTTCGGCGGGCCCTACGAGCAGTACTTC. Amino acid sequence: CASSFGGPYEQYF.